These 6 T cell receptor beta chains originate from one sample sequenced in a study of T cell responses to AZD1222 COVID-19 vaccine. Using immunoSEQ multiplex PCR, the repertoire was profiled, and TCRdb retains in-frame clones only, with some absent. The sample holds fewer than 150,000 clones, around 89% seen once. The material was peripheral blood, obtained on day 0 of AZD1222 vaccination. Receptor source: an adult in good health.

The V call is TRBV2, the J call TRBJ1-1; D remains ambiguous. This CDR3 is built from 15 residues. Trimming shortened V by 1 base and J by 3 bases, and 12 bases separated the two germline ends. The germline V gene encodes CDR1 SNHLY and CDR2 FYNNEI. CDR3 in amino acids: CASSEGPQADTEAFF. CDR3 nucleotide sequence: TGTGCCAGCAGTGAAGGGCCACAAGCAGACACTGAAGCTTTCTTT.

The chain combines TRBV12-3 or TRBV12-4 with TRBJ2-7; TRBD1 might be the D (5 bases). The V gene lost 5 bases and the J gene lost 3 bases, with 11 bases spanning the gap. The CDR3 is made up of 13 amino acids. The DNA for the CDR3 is TGTGCCAGCAGTGAAGGGGTTGACTACGAGCAGTACTTC. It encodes CASSEGVDYEQYF.

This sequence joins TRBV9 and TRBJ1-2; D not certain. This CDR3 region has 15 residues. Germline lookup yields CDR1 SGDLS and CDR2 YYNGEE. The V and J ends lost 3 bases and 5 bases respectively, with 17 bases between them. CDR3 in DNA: TGTGCCAGCAGCGGACCCCGGGATATACTTTATGGCTACACCTTC. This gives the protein CASSGPRDILYGYTF.

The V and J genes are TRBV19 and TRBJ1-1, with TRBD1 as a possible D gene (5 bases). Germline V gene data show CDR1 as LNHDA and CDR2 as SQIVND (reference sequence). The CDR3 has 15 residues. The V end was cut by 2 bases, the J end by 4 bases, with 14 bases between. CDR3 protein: CASSILPWGGTEAFF. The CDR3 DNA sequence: TGTGCCAGTAGTATACTCCCATGGGGGGGCACTGAAGCTTTCTTT.

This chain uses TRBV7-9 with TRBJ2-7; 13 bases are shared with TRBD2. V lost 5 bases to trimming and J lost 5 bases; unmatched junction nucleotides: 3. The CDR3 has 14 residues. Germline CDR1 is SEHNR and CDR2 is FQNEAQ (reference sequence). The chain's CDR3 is CASSLGLAGDEQYF. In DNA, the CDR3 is TGTGCCAGCAGCCTTGGACTAGCGGGAGACGAGCAGTACTTC. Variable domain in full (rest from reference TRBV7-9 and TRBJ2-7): DTGVSQNPRHKITKRGQNVTFRCDPISEHNRLYWYRQTLGQGPEFLTYFQNEAQLEKSRLLSDRFSAERPKGSFSTLEIQRTEQGDSAMYLCASSLGLAGDEQYFGPGTRLTVT.

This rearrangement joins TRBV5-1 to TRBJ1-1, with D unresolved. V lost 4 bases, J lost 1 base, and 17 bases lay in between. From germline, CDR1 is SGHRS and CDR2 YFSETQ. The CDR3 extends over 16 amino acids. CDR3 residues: CASSPRGYQRNTEAFF. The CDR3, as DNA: TGCGCCAGCAGCCCCAGAGGATACCAGAGGAACACTGAAGCTTTCTTT.